Below, 20 T cell receptor beta chains from the same sample are listed, as sequenced in a study of cytomegalovirus exposure and HLA in healthy donors. Vbeta (60) and Jbeta (13) primers were used in the PCR. Generated by immunoSEQ multiplex PCR, the TCRdb table keeps only in-frame clones and is missing some. The sample lists about 70,000 clones, about 67% occurring once. Source material: PBMCs. Receptors originate from a human donor in good health.

The rearrangement joins TRBV19 to TRBJ2-6; 9 bases align to TRBD1. With 5 bases clipped from V and 0 bases from J, the junction kept 5 bases outside the gene matches. This CDR3 contains 17 residues. Per germline, CDR1 LNHDA and CDR2 SQIVND (reference sequence). CDR3 region: CASSSGTGSSGANVLTF. Here the CDR3 DNA reads TGTGCCAGTAGTTCCGGGACAGGGTCCTCTGGGGCCAACGTCCTGACTTTC. The full variable domain, with the rest looked up from reference TRBV19 and TRBJ2-6, is DGGITQSPKYLFRKEGQNVTLSCEQNLNHDAMYWYRQDPGQGLRLIYYSQIVNDFQKGDIAEGYSVSREKKESFPLTVTSAQKNPTAFYLCASSSGTGSSGANVLTFGAGSRLTVL.

The chain has TRBV6-5 and TRBJ2-7, with a possible D match to TRBD1 (5 bases). Trimming removed 4 bases at V and 6 bases at J, with 22 bases between. Germline V CDR1 and CDR2: MNHEY, SVGAGI. The CDR3 is 16 residues long. CDR3 in amino acids: CASSSPGRTKDREQYF. The DNA for the CDR3 is TGTGCCAGCAGTTCCCCAGGACGGACAAAGGATCGCGAGCAGTACTTC.

The chain combines TRBV7-7 with TRBJ2-1; D is unclear. This CDR3 has 14 residues. Trimming cost V 1 base and J 1 base, with 5 bases left between them. Germline V gene data show CDR1 as SSHAT and CDR2 as FNYEAQ (reference sequence). The CDR3 DNA is TGTGCCAGCAGCTTAGGCCAGTCCTACAATGAGCAGTTCTTC. It is translated as CASSLGQSYNEQFF. Complete variable domain (other parts from reference TRBV7-7 and TRBJ2-1): GAGVSQSPRYKVTKRGQDVTLRCDPISSHATLYWYQQALGQGPEFLTYFNYEAQPDKSGLPSDRFSAERPEGSISTLTIQRTEQRDSAMYRCASSLGQSYNEQFFGPGTRLTVL.

This clone was found a few times. The chain combines TRBV14 with TRBJ1-2; no firm D call. Between the trimmed V and J ends, which lost 0 bases and 4 bases, there was a span of 9 bases. The germline CDR1 and CDR2 sequences are SGHDN and FVKESK. The CDR3 consists of 14 residues. This CDR3 is CASSQDMVGYGYTF. The CDR3 DNA reads as TGTGCCAGCAGCCAAGACATGGTCGGCTATGGCTACACCTTC.

V and J are TRBV4-2 and TRBJ1-2; D ambiguous. V was pared by 1 base and J by 8 bases, with 14 bases between. The germline V gene has CDR1 LGHNA and CDR2 YNFKEQ. The CDR3 totals 14 residues. The CDR3 DNA sequence: TGTGCCAGCAGCCAAGTCCCGTCAAACAAAGGCTACACCTTC. It yields the protein CASSQVPSNKGYTF.

The J gene is TRBJ2-6, the V gene TRBV18; 7 bases are shared with TRBD1. CDR3 length equals 15 residues. Trimming took 4 bases from V and 3 from J; bases not matched to a gene: 3. Germline V gives CDR1 KGHSH, CDR2 LQKENI. For the CDR3, the DNA is TGTGCCAGCTCACAGGGGGCATTTGGGGCCAACGTCCTGACTTTC. It specifies CASSQGAFGANVLTF. Supplemented by reference TRBV18 and TRBJ2-6, the full variable domain reads NAGVMQNPRHLVRRRGQEARLRCSPMKGHSHVYWYRQLPEEGLKFMVYLQKENIIDESGMPKERFSAEFPKEGPSILRIQQVVRGDSAAYFCASSQGAFGANVLTFGAGSRLTVL.

V and J are TRBV6-5 and TRBJ1-3; 9 bases fit TRBD1. V gave up 6 bases and J gave up 6 bases; unmatched junction bases: 6. The CDR3 is 14 residues long. The germline gives CDR1 MNHEY, CDR2 SVGAGI. The CDR3 sequence: CASRGQGGLNTIYF. CDR3 nucleotides: TGTGCCAGCAGGGGACAGGGTGGCCTAAACACCATATATTTT.

The rearrangement links TRBV6-5 to TRBJ1-5; D may be TRBD1 (6 bases). V lost 2 bases and J lost 7, with 12 bases in between. From germline, CDR1 is MNHEY and CDR2 SVGAGI. This CDR3 has 14 amino acids. CDR3 loop: CASSYLAGDQPQHF. The DNA for the CDR3 is TGTGCCAGCAGTTACCTGGCAGGGGACCAGCCCCAGCATTTT.

This clone occurred a few times. This sequence joins TRBV6-5 and TRBJ1-6; unclear D gene. The length of the CDR3 is 15 residues. Looked up from germline, CDR1 is MNHEY and CDR2 is SVGAGI. Between the trimmed V and J ends, which lost 5 bases and 5 bases, there was a span of 13 bases. The CDR3 nucleotides are TGTGCCAGCAGTCCGGAGGACGGTGATAATTCACCCCTCCACTTT. This encodes CASSPEDGDNSPLHF.

The chain has TRBV15 and TRBJ2-2; 10 bases match TRBD1. The germline gives CDR1 LNHNV, CDR2 YYDKDF (reference sequence). CDR3 length: 15 amino acids. With V trimmed by 4 bases and J by 3 bases, 2 bases remained unmatched. The DNA for the CDR3 is TGTGCCACCAGCACCGGACAGGGGGACACCGGGGAGCTGTTTTTT. Translation gives CATSTGQGDTGELFF.

This clone was seen only a few times. V is TRBV5-1 and J is TRBJ1-1, with D possibly matching TRBD1 (5 bases). Germline V gene lookup returns CDR1 SGHRS and CDR2 YFSETQ. The V gene lost 4 bases and the J gene lost 3 bases, with 13 bases spanning the gap. This CDR3 has 14 amino acids. The DNA of the CDR3 is TGCGCCAGCAGCCCCACCGGAGGGGACACTGAAGCTTTCTTT. This translates into CASSPTGGDTEAFF.

This chain uses TRBV27 with TRBJ2-7; 7 bases are shared with TRBD1. Trimming cost V 4 bases and J 0 bases; bases outside gene matches: 6. The V gene's germline CDR1 is MNHEY and CDR2 SMNVEV (reference sequence). The CDR3 runs 15 residues. The chain's CDR3 is CASSSLTGVSYEQYF. CDR3 nucleotides: TGTGCCAGCAGTTCTCTTACAGGGGTCTCCTACGAGCAGTACTTC.

V and J are TRBV5-7 and TRBJ2-4; no reliable D call. TRBV5-7 has ORF status, its function being uncertain. CDR3 length equals 14 residues. V lost 5 bases, J lost 0 bases, and 9 bases lay in between. This CDR3 is CASSDWLAKNIQYF. CDR3 DNA: TGTGCCAGCAGTGACTGGTTAGCCAAAAACATTCAGTACTTC.

This clone appeared a few times. The chain employs TRBV10-3 and TRBJ2-6, with TRBD1 matching over 7 bases. Unmatched junction bases numbered 12, after V lost 7 bases and J lost 0 bases. Germline CDR1 and CDR2: ENHRY and SYGVKD. The CDR3 is 18 amino acids. The chain's CDR3 is CAITLRPGQSSGANVLTF. The CDR3 nucleotides are TGTGCCATCACCCTAAGGCCGGGACAGAGCTCTGGGGCCAACGTCCTGACTTTC.

The chain links TRBV15 to TRBJ2-7; tentative D call: TRBD1 (5 bases). Trimming removed 5 bases at V and 6 bases at J, with 11 bases between. The length of the CDR3 is 12 residues. Germline lookup yields CDR1 LNHNV and CDR2 YYDKDF (reference sequence). The CDR3 sequence is CATSSRRGEQYF. The CDR3 DNA reads as TGTGCCACCAGCTCACGTAGGGGCGAGCAGTACTTC.

The chain joins TRBV5-4 to TRBJ2-3; 7 bases agree with TRBD1. Trimming took 3 bases from V and 5 from J; bases not matched to a gene: 9. This CDR3 is 15 amino acids long. In germline, CDR1 is SGHNT, CDR2 YYREEE (reference sequence). Here the CDR3 DNA reads TGTGCCAGCAGCTCAGGACAGGTGGTAGGAGATACGCAGTATTTT. It is translated as CASSSGQVVGDTQYF.

V usage is TRBV11-3 and J usage is TRBJ2-1; a possible D gene is TRBD1 (6 bases). Germline V gene lookup returns CDR1 SGHNT and CDR2 YENEEA. The CDR3 is 15 amino acids. Trimming took off 4 bases at V and 6 bases at J, with 16 bases between the two ends. CDR3 residues: CASSSYEGGSNEQFF. In DNA form, the CDR3 reads TGTGCCAGCAGCTCGTACGAAGGGGGTTCCAATGAGCAGTTCTTC.

The chain recombines TRBV5-1 with TRBJ2-3, with TRBD2 matching over 8 bases. CDR1 SGHRS and CDR2 YFSETQ come from the germline V gene. V lost 2 bases to trimming and J lost 0 bases; unmatched junction nucleotides: 2. The CDR3 spans 15 residues. Here the CDR3 reads CASSLLAASTDTQYF. The CDR3 DNA reads as TGCGCCAGCAGCTTACTAGCGGCTAGCACAGATACGCAGTATTTT.

The V call is TRBV30, the J call TRBJ1-5; D may be TRBD1 (6 bases). The germline CDR1 and CDR2 sequences are GTSNPN and SVGIG (reference sequence). Trimming took off 4 bases at V and 2 bases at J, with 15 bases between the two ends. This CDR3 has 15 amino acids. CDR3 residues: CAWTFPRGGNQPQHF. The CDR3 DNA reads as TGTGCCTGGACCTTCCCCAGGGGTGGCAATCAGCCCCAGCATTTT. Full variable domain (rest looked up from reference TRBV30 and TRBJ1-5): SQTIHQWPATLVQPVGSPLSLECTVEGTSNPNLYWYRQAAGRGLQLLFYSVGIGQISSEVPQNLSASRPQDRQFILSSKKLLLSDSGFYLCAWTFPRGGNQPQHFGDGTRLSIL.

CDR3 protein: CASNGQGDSPLHF. CDR3 coding DNA: TGTGCCTCCAACGGACAGGGGGATTCACCCCTCCACTTT. The V call is TRBV30, the J call TRBJ1-6, with 10 bases matching TRBD1. V shed 7 bases, J shed 8 bases, and the junction held 5 bases outside the gene matches. The CDR3 consists of 13 residues. From germline, CDR1 is GTSNPN and CDR2 SVGIG (reference sequence).